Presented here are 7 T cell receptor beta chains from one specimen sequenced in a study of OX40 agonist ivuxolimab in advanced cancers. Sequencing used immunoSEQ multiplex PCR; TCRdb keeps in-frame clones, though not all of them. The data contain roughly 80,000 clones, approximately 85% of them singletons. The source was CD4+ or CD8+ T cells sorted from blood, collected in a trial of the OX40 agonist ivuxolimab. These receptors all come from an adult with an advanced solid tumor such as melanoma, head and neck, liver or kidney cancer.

The CDR3 reads CASSLQPNTEAFF. CDR3 DNA: TGTGCCAGCAGCTTACAGCCGAACACTGAAGCTTTCTTT. J is TRBJ1-1 and V is TRBV11-1; the D is unclear. V shed 2 bases and J shed 1 base, with 5 bases lying between them. The CDR3 length is 13 residues. Germline V gene sequence: CDR1 SGHAT, CDR2 FQDESV (reference sequence).

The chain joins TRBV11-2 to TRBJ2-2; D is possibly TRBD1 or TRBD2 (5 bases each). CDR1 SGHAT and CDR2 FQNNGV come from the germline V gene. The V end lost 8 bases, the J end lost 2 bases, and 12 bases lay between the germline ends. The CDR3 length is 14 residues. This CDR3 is CASGGRQNTGELFF. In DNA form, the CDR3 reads TGTGCCAGCGGGGGACGGCAAAACACCGGGGAGCTGTTTTTT.

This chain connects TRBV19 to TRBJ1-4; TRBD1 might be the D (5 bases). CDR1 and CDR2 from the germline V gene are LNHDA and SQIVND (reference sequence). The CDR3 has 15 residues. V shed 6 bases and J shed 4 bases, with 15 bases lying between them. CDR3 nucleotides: TGTGCCAGTAGGGTCAGTGGGGGTTATAATGAAAAACTGTTTTTT. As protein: CASRVSGGYNEKLFF.

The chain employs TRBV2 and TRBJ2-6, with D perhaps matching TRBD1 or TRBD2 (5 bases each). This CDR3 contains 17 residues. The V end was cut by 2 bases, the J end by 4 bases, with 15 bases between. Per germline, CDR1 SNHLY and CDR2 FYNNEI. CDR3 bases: TGTGCCAGCAGTGAAAACAGCTTCGGGGCCGGGGCCAACGTCCTGACTTTC. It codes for CASSENSFGAGANVLTF. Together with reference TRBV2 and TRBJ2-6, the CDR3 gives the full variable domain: EPEVTQTPSHQVTQMGQEVILRCVPISNHLYFYWYRQILGQKVEFLVSFYNNEISEKSEIFDDQFSVERPDGSNFTLKIRSTKLEDSAMYFCASSENSFGAGANVLTFGAGSRLTVL.

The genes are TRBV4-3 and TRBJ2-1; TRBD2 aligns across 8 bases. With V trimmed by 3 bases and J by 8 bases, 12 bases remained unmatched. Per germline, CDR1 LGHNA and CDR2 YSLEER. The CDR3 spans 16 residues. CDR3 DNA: TGCGCCAGCAGCCATGGGCTGGCGGGGGGACGTTATGAGCAGTTCTTC. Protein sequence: CASSHGLAGGRYEQFF.

CDR3 sequence (DNA): TGTGCCAGCAGCGAGAGCCAGACCCAGTACTTC. Protein product: CASSESQTQYF. This chain links TRBV11-2 with TRBJ2-5; D gene ambiguous. V dropped 5 bases and J dropped 6 bases, with 7 bases sitting between them. CDR3 length: 11 amino acids. Germline V CDR1 and CDR2: SGHAT, FQNNGV.

CDR3 amino acids: CASAPSANGDTQYF. The CDR3 DNA follows: TGTGCCAGCGCCCCCTCGGCTAATGGGGATACGCAGTATTTT. The chain employs TRBV2 and TRBJ2-3, with D unresolved. Germline lookup yields CDR1 SNHLY and CDR2 FYNNEI. The CDR3 contains 14 residues. V lost 8 bases and J 6 bases, leaving 18 bases between the germline ends. Full variable domain (rest looked up from reference TRBV2 and TRBJ2-3): EPEVTQTPSHQVTQMGQEVILRCVPISNHLYFYWYRQILGQKVEFLVSFYNNEISEKSEIFDDQFSVERPDGSNFTLKIRSTKLEDSAMYFCASAPSANGDTQYFGPGTRLTVL.